This section outlines one TCR beta chain sequence together with its context. Antigen: not known. The source of the sample is a study of T-cell memory formation after mild COVID-19. Study-level points and caveats: Specificity for SARS-CoV-2 was not confirmed among the second-wave clones peaking on day 37. Cross-reactive memory appears to have joined, as suggested by some responding clones showing up in pre-infection memory. Balance between CD4 and CD8 was seen in clones contracting day 15 to 85, and a CD4+ lean was seen in later expanders.

The CDR3 consists of 14 residues. Germline CDR1 is LGHNA and CDR2 is YNFKEQ. V lost 1 base, J lost 4 bases, and 10 bases lay in between. MiXCR, applied by TCRdb to the 5' RACE reads, yields one record per CDR3 protein. Of some 310,000 distinct CDR3 sequences in the sample, approximately 22% were seen once. The sequenced material came from PBMCs or a T cell subset sorted from them (not recorded which). The sequence derives from a man aged 18 to 30 who had mild COVID-19 (a few samples of this study predate the infection). Cell type and time point are not known. The V gene is TRBV4-2, the J gene TRBJ1-1; D possibly corresponds to TRBD1 (5 bases). CDR3 region: CASSQGLGTTEAFF. The CDR3 region has the DNA TGTGCCAGCAGCCAAGGATTAGGGACCACTGAAGCTTTCTTT.